The clone carrying this T cell receptor beta chain was found once. This sample was included in a study of beta chain features in type 1 diabetes. V gave up 3 bases and J gave up 3 bases, with 12 bases separating them. This CDR3 spans 14 amino acids. CDR1 KGHSH and CDR2 LQKENI come from the germline V gene. Expressed TCRB transcripts got sequenced, as all isolated RNA was reverse transcribed. Measured with immunoSEQ multiplex PCR; TCRdb has only the in-frame clones, and not every one. The sample lists around 15,000 clones; around two fifths were seen once. This chain connects TRBV18 to TRBJ2-7; D is perhaps TRBD2 (5 bases). The sequencing input was stem cell memory CD4+ T cells from blood. This receptor was taken from a woman in her thirties or forties in good health. CDR3 protein: CASSPQSAGYEQYF. Written as DNA, the CDR3 is TGTGCCAGCTCACCCCAGTCGGCGGGCTACGAGCAGTACTTC.